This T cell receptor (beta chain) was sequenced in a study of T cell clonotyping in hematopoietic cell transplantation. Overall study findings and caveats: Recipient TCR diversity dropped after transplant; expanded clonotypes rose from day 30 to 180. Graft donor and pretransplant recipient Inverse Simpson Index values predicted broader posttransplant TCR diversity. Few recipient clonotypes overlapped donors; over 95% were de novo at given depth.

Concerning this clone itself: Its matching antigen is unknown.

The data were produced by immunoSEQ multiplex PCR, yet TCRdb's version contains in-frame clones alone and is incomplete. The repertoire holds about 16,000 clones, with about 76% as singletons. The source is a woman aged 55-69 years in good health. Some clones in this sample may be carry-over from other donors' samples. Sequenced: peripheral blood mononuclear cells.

The CDR3: CASIGRNSYEQYF. CDR3 bases: TGTGCCAGCATAGGGAGAAACTCCTACGAGCAGTACTTC. The J gene is TRBJ2-7, the V gene TRBV2; D is perhaps TRBD2 (5 bases). The V gene lost 7 bases and the J gene lost 0 bases, with 10 bases spanning the gap. The CDR3 spans 13 residues. CDR1 and CDR2 from the germline V gene are SNHLY and FYNNEI. Looking up the rest from reference TRBV2 and TRBJ2-7 gives the full variable domain: EPEVTQTPSHQVTQMGQEVILRCVPISNHLYFYWYRQILGQKVEFLVSFYNNEISEKSEIFDDQFSVERPDGSNFTLKIRSTKLEDSAMYFCASIGRNSYEQYFGPGTRLTVT.